The present T cell receptor beta chain was sequenced within a study of somatic mutations in cytotoxic T cells in rheumatoid arthritis. Study background: After diagnosis, patient blood (about 27 ml EDTA) was drawn right away, before any treatment was given. Selected populations of V beta antibody-stained T cells underwent flow sorting at nearly 100% purity; these encompassed V beta1+ cells subjected to TCRB sequencing.

Produced via immunoSEQ multiplex PCR; TCRdb's table is partial and in-frame only. This table has approximately 14,000 clones, approximately 84% appearing once. About this clone itself: The antigen is unknown.

Study findings and constraints: CD8+ T-cell clonality did not differ significantly between rheumatoid arthritis patients and age-matched healthy controls. With about 65 patients examined, 7 or 8 had a largest CD8+ clone exceeding 20% of CD8+ cells.

The V and J ends lost 3 bases and 6 bases respectively, with 4 bases between them. Looked up from germline, CDR1 is SGHRS and CDR2 is YFSETQ. The CDR3 runs 11 residues. This chain joins TRBV5-1 and TRBJ2-1; D gene ambiguous. The TCR comes from an adult with rheumatoid arthritis. Sequencing used CD8+ T cells sorted from blood. The CDR3 DNA is TGCGCCAGCAGCTGGGGCAATGAGCAGTTCTTC. It is translated as CASSWGNEQFF.